This is a list of T cell receptor beta chains from one sample in a study of cytomegalovirus exposure and HLA in healthy donors. Data came from immunoSEQ multiplex PCR; TCRdb stores just in-frame clones and leaves some out. The sample has some 100,000 clones, about 70% seen once; the top ten hold approximately 4.3%. The sequenced sample was PBMCs. The receptors stem from a woman aged 18-30 years in good health and CMV-seropositive. CDR3s include the opening cysteine and the closing phenylalanine or tryptophan. Fields, in order: V gene, clone size, J gene, CDR3 protein. Clone sizes are given selectively: once, few, many, or a class where the clone is expanded.

TRBV7-2	once	TRBJ2-7	CASSLLLAGGREQYF
TRBV25-1	NA	TRBJ2-5	CASSDLRGAQETQYF
TRBV28	NA	TRBJ2-3	CASSFPSAGDSTDTQYF
TRBV4-1	NA	TRBJ1-5	CASSQGSLRRGLNQPQHF
TRBV5-1	NA	TRBJ2-3	CASSKDRSDTQYF
TRBV5-1	NA	TRBJ1-1	CASSLVLYGTEAFF
TRBV7-9	NA	TRBJ2-7	CSLPSGSLDEQYF
TRBV19	NA	TRBJ2-3	CASSIAGADTQYF
TRBV19	few	TRBJ2-7	CASSTGPLSGGAYF
TRBV6-5	NA	TRBJ2-7	CASSPSGGYEQYF
TRBV11-2	many	TRBJ2-7	CASSLGALAGEDEQYF
TRBV15	NA	TRBJ1-1	CATSTRQGVAINTEAFF
TRBV7-2	NA	TRBJ2-7	CASSLDRTPYEQYF
TRBV4-3	once	TRBJ1-3	CASSIAQGAGNTIYF
TRBV4-1	few	TRBJ1-2	CASSQGKTGDYGYTF
TRBV6-1	NA	TRBJ2-7	CASTHRYEQYF
TRBV7-9	NA	TRBJ2-3	CASSLPNSGRVTTDTQYF
TRBV7-8	NA	TRBJ2-2	CASSLDRVTGELFF
TRBV10-3	NA	TRBJ2-1	CAISELAGHNEQFF
TRBV7-2	NA	TRBJ2-1	CASSLGGSSVGEQFF
TRBV5-1	once	TRBJ1-1	CASSLAKGTGGDTEAFF
TRBV19	NA	TRBJ2-1	CASREREGLGDEQFF
TRBV15	NA	TRBJ2-7	CATSRDPTGEQYF
TRBV5-6	few	TRBJ2-4	CASSSERESGIQYF
TRBV7-6	NA	TRBJ2-5	CASSLVLSGREETQYF
TRBV27	NA	TRBJ1-1	CASRPGTGRNTEAFF
TRBV7-3	NA	TRBJ2-7	CASSTEPSYEQYF
TRBV6-1	NA	TRBJ1-2	CASSEARVTGYTF
TRBV28	NA	TRBJ2-7	CASYREGEQYF
TRBV28	NA	TRBJ1-2	CASSKGLAPYGYTF
TRBV9	few	TRBJ2-1	CASSVFGLAGGLNEQFF
TRBV30	few	TRBJ1-6	CACDAGTDYNSPLHF
TRBV6-1	few	TRBJ1-4	CASSQGQGGGEKLFF